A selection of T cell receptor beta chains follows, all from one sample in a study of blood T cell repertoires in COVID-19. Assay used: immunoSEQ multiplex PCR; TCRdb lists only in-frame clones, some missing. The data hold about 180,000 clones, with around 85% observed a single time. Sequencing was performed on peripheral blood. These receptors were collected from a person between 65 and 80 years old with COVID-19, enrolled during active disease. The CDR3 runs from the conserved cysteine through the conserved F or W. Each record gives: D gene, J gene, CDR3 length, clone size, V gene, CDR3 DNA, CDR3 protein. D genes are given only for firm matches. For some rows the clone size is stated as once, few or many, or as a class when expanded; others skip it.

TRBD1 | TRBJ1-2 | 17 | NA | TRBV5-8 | TGTGCCAGCAGCTTGAACCGGGACAGGGGGGAGAACTATGGCTACACCTTC | CASSLNRDRGENYGYTF
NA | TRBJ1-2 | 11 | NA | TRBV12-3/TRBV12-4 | TGTGCCAGCAGGGGAGGCTATGGCTACACCTTC | CASRGGYGYTF
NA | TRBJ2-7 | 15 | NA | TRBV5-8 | TGTGCCAGCAGCTTAGCGACGGTTAGCTCCTACGAGCAGTACTTC | CASSLATVSSYEQYF
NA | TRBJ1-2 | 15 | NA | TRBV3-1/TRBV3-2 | TGTGCCAGCACCCGAGAGGAGGGCCAGCTCAGCGGCTACACCTTC | CASTREEGQLSGYTF
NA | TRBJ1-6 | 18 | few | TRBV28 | TGTGCCAGCAGTTTAAGGGGTGCCCCAAGCTCCTATAATTCACCCCTCCACTTT | CASSLRGAPSSYNSPLHF
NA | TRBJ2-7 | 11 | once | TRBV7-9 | TGTGCCAGCAGCAGGACAGAGGAGCAGTACTTC | CASSRTEEQYF
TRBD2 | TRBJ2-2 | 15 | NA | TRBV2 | TGTGCCAGCAAATGGACTAGCGGAAACACCGGGGAGCTGTTTTTT | CASKWTSGNTGELFF
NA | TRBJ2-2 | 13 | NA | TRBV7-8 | TGTGCCAGCAGCTACCAGCGGGCCGGGGAGCTGTTTTTT | CASSYQRAGELFF
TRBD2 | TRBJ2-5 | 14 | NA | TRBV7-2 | TGTGCCAGCAGCCTACCGGGACTAGCTGAGACCCAGTACTTC | CASSLPGLAETQYF
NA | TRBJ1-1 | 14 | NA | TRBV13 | TGTGCCAGCAGCTCGGGCGGGATGAACACTGAAGCTTTCTTT | CASSSGGMNTEAFF
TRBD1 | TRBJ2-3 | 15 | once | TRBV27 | TGTGCCAGCAGTTTATACAGGGGCACCACAGATACGCAGTATTTT | CASSLYRGTTDTQYF
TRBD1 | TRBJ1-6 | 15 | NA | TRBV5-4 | TGTGCCAGCAAGTCAGGGGGCTGGGATAATTCACCCCTCCACTTT | CASKSGGWDNSPLHF
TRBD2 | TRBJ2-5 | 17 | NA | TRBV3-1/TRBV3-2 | TGTGCCAGCAGCCAAGTCCCCCTTATAGCGGGACAAGAGACCCAGTACTTC | CASSQVPLIAGQETQYF
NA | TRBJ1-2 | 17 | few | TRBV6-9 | TGTGCCAGCAGCCTATTCCAGCTTGGGCTGGCTAACTATGGCTACACCTTC | CASSLFQLGLANYGYTF
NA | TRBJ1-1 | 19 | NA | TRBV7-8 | TGTGCCAGCAGCTTAGCACAAGCGGGGGGGAAGGTGATGGTCACTGAAGCTTTCTTT | CASSLAQAGGKVMVTEAFF
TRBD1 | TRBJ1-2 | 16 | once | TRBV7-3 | TGTGCCAGCAGCTCGGCCCCGGGACAGGGGGCGGGTGGCTACACCTTC | CASSSAPGQGAGGYTF
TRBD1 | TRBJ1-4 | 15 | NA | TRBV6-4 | TGTGCCAGAAGACAGGGTAAAACAACTAATGAAAAACTGTTTTTT | CARRQGKTTNEKLFF
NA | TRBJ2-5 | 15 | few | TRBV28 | TGTGCCAGCAGTTTCCAAGGGGGGGCCGGAGAGACCCAGTACTTC | CASSFQGGAGETQYF
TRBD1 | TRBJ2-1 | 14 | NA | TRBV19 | TGTGCCAGTATGGGGACAGGGCGTCACAATGAGCAGTTCTTC | CASMGTGRHNEQFF
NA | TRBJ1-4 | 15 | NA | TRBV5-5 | TGTGCCAGCAGCATAGGGAGCGCAACTAATGAAAAACTGTTTTTT | CASSIGSATNEKLFF
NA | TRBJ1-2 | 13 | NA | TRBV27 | TGTGCCAGCGCGAGAACAGGGACCTATGGCTACACCTTC | CASARTGTYGYTF
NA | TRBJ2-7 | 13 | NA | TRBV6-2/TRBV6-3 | TGTGCCAGCAGTTTTACAGAGAACTACGAGCAGTACTTC | CASSFTENYEQYF
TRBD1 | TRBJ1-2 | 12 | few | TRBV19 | TGTGCCAGTTTGGGACAGGGACATGGCTACACCTTC | CASLGQGHGYTF
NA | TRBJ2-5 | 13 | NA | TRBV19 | TGTGCCAGTAGTAAAACAGGGATTGAGACCCAGTACTTC | CASSKTGIETQYF
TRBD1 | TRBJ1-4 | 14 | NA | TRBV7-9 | TGTGCCAGCAGCCCGACAGGGGGTTGGGAAAAACTGTTTTTT | CASSPTGGWEKLFF
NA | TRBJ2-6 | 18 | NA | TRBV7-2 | TGTGCCAGCAGCTTAGGTGTTCCTAGTACTCATGGGGCCAACGTCCTGACTTTC | CASSLGVPSTHGANVLTF
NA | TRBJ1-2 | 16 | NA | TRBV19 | TGTGCCAGTAGTATAGGGGCGAACCCTTCTAACTATGGCTACACCTTC | CASSIGANPSNYGYTF
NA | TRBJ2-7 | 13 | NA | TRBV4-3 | TGCGCCAGCAGCCAAGAACAGGAATACGAGCAGTACTTC | CASSQEQEYEQYF
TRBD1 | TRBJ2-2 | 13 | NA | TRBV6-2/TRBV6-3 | TGTGCCAGCAGTCAGGGGGCGAGGGGGGAGCTGTTTTTT | CASSQGARGELFF
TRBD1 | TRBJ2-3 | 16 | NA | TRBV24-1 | TGTGCCACCAGTGCAGGGACAGGGCGTTTGAGGGATACGCAGTATTTT | CATSAGTGRLRDTQYF
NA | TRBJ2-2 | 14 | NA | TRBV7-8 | TGTGCCAGCAGACCCAGGAGGGACACCGGGGAGCTGTTTTTT | CASRPRRDTGELFF
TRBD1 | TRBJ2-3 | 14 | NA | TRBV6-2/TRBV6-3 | TGTGCCAGCAGTTGGGACAGAGGCACAGATACGCAGTATTTT | CASSWDRGTDTQYF
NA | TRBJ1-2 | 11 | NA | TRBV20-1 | TGCAGTGCTCCTCGGGGGGAAGGCTACACCTTC | CSAPRGEGYTF
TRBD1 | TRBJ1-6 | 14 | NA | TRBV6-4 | TGTGCCAGCAGCCGGGACAGCTACAATTCACCCCTCCACTTT | CASSRDSYNSPLHF
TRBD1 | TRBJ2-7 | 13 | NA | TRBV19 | TGTGCCAGTTCGCGCGGACAGGGTTACGAGCAGTACTTC | CASSRGQGYEQYF
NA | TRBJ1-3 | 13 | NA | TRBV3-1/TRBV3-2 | TGTGCCAGCAGCCCCTCCTCCGGAAACACCATATATTTT | CASSPSSGNTIYF
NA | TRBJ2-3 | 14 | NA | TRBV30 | TGTGCCTGGAGTGTAGGGGCCGCCACAGATACGCAGTATTTT | CAWSVGAATDTQYF
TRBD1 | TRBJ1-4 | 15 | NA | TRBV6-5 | TGTGCCAGCAGTATGCAGGGGGCATGGGATGAAAAACTGTTTTTT | CASSMQGAWDEKLFF
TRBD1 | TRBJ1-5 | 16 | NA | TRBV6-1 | TGTGCCAGCAGTGAATGGGGACAGGGGTCCAGTCAGCCCCAGCATTTT | CASSEWGQGSSQPQHF
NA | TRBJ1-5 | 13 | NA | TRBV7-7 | TGTGCCAGCAGCTTAGATCCAGGTCAGCCCCAGCATTTT | CASSLDPGQPQHF
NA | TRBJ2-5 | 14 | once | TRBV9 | TGTGCCAGCAGCGTAGGTCCGTCGCAAGAGACCCAGTACTTC | CASSVGPSQETQYF
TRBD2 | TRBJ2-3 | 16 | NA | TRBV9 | TGTGCCAGCAGCGTCGACTTTAGCGGGGGCACAGATACGCAGTATTTT | CASSVDFSGGTDTQYF
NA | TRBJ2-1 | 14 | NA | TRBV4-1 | TGCGCCAGCAGCTCCCTGGGAGGACGGAATGAGCAGTTCTTC | CASSSLGGRNEQFF
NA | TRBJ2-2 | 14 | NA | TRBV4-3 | TGCGCCAGCAGCCAGGGGACTCATACCGGGGAGCTGTTTTTT | CASSQGTHTGELFF
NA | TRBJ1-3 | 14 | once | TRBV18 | TGTGCCAGCTCACCTGACAGGCCTGGAAACACCATATATTTT | CASSPDRPGNTIYF
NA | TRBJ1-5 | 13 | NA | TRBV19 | TGTGCCAGTAGTATGAACAGAGATCAGCCCCAGCATTTT | CASSMNRDQPQHF
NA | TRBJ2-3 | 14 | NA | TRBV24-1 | TGTGCCACCACTACCCTTCGGGAACCAGATACGCAGTATTTT | CATTTLREPDTQYF
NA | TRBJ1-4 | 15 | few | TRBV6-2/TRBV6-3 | TGTGCCAGCAGTTACTCCGGTGCAACTAATGAAAAACTGTTTTTT | CASSYSGATNEKLFF